The following is a T cell receptor beta chain sequence with its context. Its antigen remains unidentified. No base quality values were provided; no much bigger clone lies one nucleotide off. These data originate in a study of control samples from healthy donors and cancer patients (dated by TCRdb to about 2020). The library was made by the immunoSEQ multiplex PCR assay. Entries here come from immuneACCESS through TCRdb and include only in-frame sequences with V and J called. Some clones fail to appear in such tables; in the studies checked, an unresolved V gene covers under half of the shortfall, and the cause of the remainder is unknown. Across this sample there are roughly 100,000 clones, with around nine tenths seen only once. The top ten clonotypes cover around 2.8% of the sample. Sequencing input: blood. This sequence was found in a human donor in good health. The donor label of this sample is uncertain.

This receptor has the CDR3 CASGLLTDTQYF. The bases read TGTGCTAGTGGTTTGTTGACAGATACGCAGTATTTT. This sequence uses TRBV12-5 and TRBJ2-3, with no reliable assignment of the D segment. From a lookup of the germline V gene, CDR1 and CDR2 are LGHNT and FRNRAP. V is pared back by 2 bases and J by 3 bases, with 3 bases lying between the germline termini. From its cysteine to its phenylalanine, the CDR3 spans 12 amino acids. The sequence is cut down to CDR3 DNA, 36 bases in frame from base 1.